The 13 T cell receptor beta chains listed next were all sequenced from one sample in a study of a mutant IDH1 vaccine in newly diagnosed glioma. Assay: immunoSEQ multiplex PCR; the TCRdb copy retains only in-frame clones and omits some. The sample yields about 120,000 clones, over 75% seen once. Which antigens these TCRs recognize remains unknown. Specified time point: week 11, during vaccination. Every vaccine dose comprised 300 ug of mutant IDH1 20-mer peptide plus topical imiquimod. The specimen was PBMCs, collected from a glioma patient whose treatment included an IDH1 peptide vaccine. The source is a man aged 40-55 years with glioma.

This clone was detected only once. The chain recombines TRBV18 with TRBJ1-2; D may be TRBD1 (5 bases). Looked up from germline, CDR1 is KGHSH and CDR2 is LQKENI. CDR3 length equals 15 residues. The V end was cut by 3 bases, the J end by 2 bases, with 13 bases between. The chain's CDR3 is CASSPGTAVNYGYTF. The CDR3 DNA reads as TGTGCCAGCTCACCGGGGACGGCGGTGAACTATGGCTACACCTTC.

This clone was detected once. V usage is TRBV29-1 and J usage is TRBJ2-5, with a weak D call TRBD2 (5 bases). The J call may be mistaken, given a closer DNA end match to TRBJ2-7. The CDR3 covers 12 residues. Germline CDR1 reads SQVTM; CDR2 reads ANQGSEA. The CDR3 nucleotides are TGCAGCGTTGGGCGGGCTGGGAACGAGCAGTACTTC. Protein product: CSVGRAGNEQYF.

The gene calls are TRBV19 and TRBJ2-7, with 8 bases fitting TRBD1. This CDR3 is 14 amino acids long. V shed 3 bases, J shed 5 bases, and the junction held 6 bases outside the gene matches. Germline values: CDR1 LNHDA, CDR2 SQIVND (reference sequence). CDR3 sequence: CASSMDRAGNEQYF. Written as DNA, the CDR3 is TGTGCCAGTAGTATGGACAGGGCTGGGAACGAGCAGTACTTC.

This chain connects TRBV6-5 to TRBJ2-3; no clear D gene. With 0 bases removed from V and 3 bases from J, the gap between germline ends came to 4 bases. Germline V gene sequence: CDR1 MNHEY, CDR2 SVGAGI. The length of the CDR3 is 13 residues. The CDR3 reads CASSYSLTDTQYF. The DNA for the CDR3 is TGTGCCAGCAGTTACTCCTTAACAGATACGCAGTATTTT.

V usage is TRBV28 and J usage is TRBJ2-7, with TRBD1 as a possible D gene (5 bases). Deletions cut 5 bases from V and 0 bases from J, with 14 bases between. This CDR3 comprises 15 residues. Germline CDR1 and CDR2: MDHEN and SYDVKM. The CDR3 loop is CASSPPSGLSYEQYF. CDR3 DNA: TGTGCCAGCAGTCCCCCCTCAGGGCTCTCCTACGAGCAGTACTTC.

The genes are TRBV10-3 and TRBJ2-7; weak D call: TRBD2 (8 bases). CDR3 length equals 16 residues. CDR1 and CDR2 from the germline V gene are ENHRY and SYGVKD. The V gene lost 8 bases and the J gene lost 1 base, with 21 bases spanning the gap. The CDR3 DNA follows: TGTGCCATCTCGGCAAGCGGGAGCAGGGGGTCCTACGAGCAGTACTTC. It encodes CAISASGSRGSYEQYF.

J is TRBJ1-2 and V is TRBV7-9; no clear D. The CDR3 has 15 amino acids. Trimming removed 5 bases at V and 4 bases at J, with 17 bases between. Germline CDR1 is SEHNR and CDR2 is FQNEAQ (reference sequence). The CDR3 is CASSPGSLIGYGYTF. The CDR3 bases are TGTGCCAGCAGCCCGGGCAGCCTCATTGGCTATGGCTACACCTTC.

The chain links TRBV7-2 to TRBJ2-7; 9 bases agree with TRBD1. Germline V lookup: CDR1 SGHTA, CDR2 FQGNSA. Trimming at V came to 3 bases and at J to 2 bases, leaving 5 bases not matched to a gene. The CDR3 totals 15 residues. DNA for the CDR3: TGTGCCAGCAGCTTGGGGACAGGGATCACCTACGAGCAGTACTTC. Its translation: CASSLGTGITYEQYF.

The chain has TRBV5-1 and TRBJ2-1; D is unclear. Germline values: CDR1 SGHRS, CDR2 YFSETQ. This CDR3 is built from 15 residues. The V end lost 6 bases, the J end lost 3 bases, and 16 bases lay between the germline ends. DNA for the CDR3: TGCGCCAGCACCACGGACCAGCGCGGCTACAATGAGCAGTTCTTC. It is translated as CASTTDQRGYNEQFF. The complete variable domain, with remaining parts taken from reference TRBV5-1 and TRBJ2-1, reads KAGVTQTPRYLIKTRGQQVTLSCSPISGHRSVSWYQQTPGQGLQFLFEYFSETQRNKGNFPGRFSGRQFSNSRSEMNVSTLELGDSALYLCASTTDQRGYNEQFFGPGTRLTVL.

This clone showed up just a few times. The gene calls are TRBV14 and TRBJ1-1; D is unclear. This CDR3 spans 13 amino acids. Germline V lookup: CDR1 SGHDN, CDR2 FVKESK. V was shortened by 5 bases and J by 1 base, with 8 bases between the two germline ends. The CDR3 loop is CASSIRQNTEAFF. The CDR3 DNA sequence: TGTGCCAGCAGCATTCGACAGAACACTGAAGCTTTCTTT. The complete variable domain, with remaining parts taken from reference TRBV14 and TRBJ1-1, reads EAGVTQFPSHSVIEKGQTVTLRCDPISGHDNLYWYRRVMGKEIKFLLHFVKESKQDESGMPNNRFLAERTGGTYSTLKVQPAELEDSGVYFCASSIRQNTEAFFGQGTRLTVV.

This clone was picked up one time. The chain is built from TRBV28 and TRBJ2-7; 9 bases are shared with TRBD1. Germline V gene lookup returns CDR1 MDHEN and CDR2 SYDVKM. This CDR3 spans 17 amino acids. V shed 5 bases, J shed 0 bases, and the junction held 11 bases outside the gene matches. The CDR3 sequence is CASSDPGQGFGSYEQYF. Written as DNA, the CDR3 is TGTGCCAGCAGTGATCCGGGACAGGGTTTCGGCTCCTACGAGCAGTACTTC. Based on the CDR3 plus reference TRBV28 and TRBJ2-7, the full variable domain is DVKVTQSSRYLVKRTGEKVFLECVQDMDHENMFWYRQDPGLGLRLIYFSYDVKMKEKGDIPEGYSVSREKKERFSLILESASTNQTSMYLCASSDPGQGFGSYEQYFGPGTRLTVT.

The V gene is TRBV6-4, the J gene TRBJ2-2, with D perhaps matching TRBD2 (5 bases). V lost 0 bases and J lost 5, with 13 bases in between. Germline values: CDR1 MRHNA, CDR2 SNTAGT. This CDR3 region has 16 residues. DNA of the CDR3: TGTGCCAGCAGTGACTCGGGCCTAGCAGCTACCGGGGAGCTGTTTTTT. Its translation: CASSDSGLAATGELFF.

The CDR3 DNA reads as TGCGCCAGCAGCCAAGAAGACGGGACGTACTACGAGCAGTACTTC. Its protein is CASSQEDGTYYEQYF. The rearrangement links TRBV4-3 to TRBJ2-7; D tentatively fits TRBD1 or TRBD2 (5 bases each). The CDR3 is made up of 15 amino acids. V dropped 0 bases and J dropped 3 bases, with 12 bases sitting between them. Germline CDR1 LGHNA, CDR2 YSLEER.